These T cell receptor beta chains were read from a single sample in a study of graft-versus-host responses after intestinal transplantation. Which antigens these TCRs recognize remains unknown. Measured with immunoSEQ multiplex PCR; TCRdb has only the in-frame clones, and not every one. The sample yields about 92,000 clones, about 90% seen once. The sample here was unstimulated CD8+ T cells sorted from spleen or lymph node cells, taken before intestinal transplant. These receptors all stem from a human donor who received an intestinal transplant. CDR3s include the opening cysteine and the closing phenylalanine or tryptophan. A D gene is named only where the DNA matches it firmly. Not every row has a clone size; where given, it reads once, few, many or a size class.

clone_size j_call v_call d_call cdr3_aa cdr3_nt
- TRBJ2-7 TRBV6-5 - CASSYRGSGNEQYF TGTGCCAGCAGTTACAGGGGGTCGGGTAACGAGCAGTACTTC
- TRBJ2-5 TRBV27 TRBD2 CASSTWTSGQETQYF TGTGCCAGCAGTACCTGGACTAGCGGCCAAGAGACCCAGTACTTC
- TRBJ2-1 TRBV4-2 - CASSQDRGQNNEQFF TGTGCCAGCAGCCAAGATCGCGGGCAGAACAATGAGCAGTTCTTC
once TRBJ2-1 TRBV7-6 TRBD1 CASSLESGTGVYNEQFF TGTGCCAGCAGCTTAGAGTCCGGGACAGGGGTGTACAATGAGCAGTTCTTC
- TRBJ2-5 TRBV10-2 TRBD2 CASSGGGRETQYF TGCGCCAGCAGCGGGGGGGGGCGAGAGACCCAGTACTTC
- TRBJ2-7 TRBV13 - CASSLLAGIEQYF TGTGCCAGCAGCTTGCTGGCGGGGATTGAGCAGTACTTC
few TRBJ2-7 TRBV5-6 - CASSLGSAYEQYF TGTGCCAGCAGCTTGGGGTCGGCCTACGAGCAGTACTTC
- TRBJ2-1 TRBV9 - CASSRPPLNEQFF TGTGCCAGCAGCCGCCCACCCCTCAATGAGCAGTTCTTC
- TRBJ2-5 TRBV29-1 TRBD2 CSAGRLAGFQETQYF TGCAGCGCAGGAAGACTAGCGGGCTTCCAAGAGACCCAGTACTTC
- TRBJ1-1 TRBV27 - CASSLLGFGGQNTEAFF TGTGCCAGCAGTTTATTGGGGTTTGGGGGGCAGAACACTGAAGCTTTCTTT
- TRBJ2-3 TRBV13 - CASSLQSLGWDTDTQYF TGTGCCAGCAGCTTACAGTCCCTCGGATGGGACACAGATACGCAGTATTTT
- TRBJ2-7 TRBV10-3 TRBD2 CAISGRASGNEQYF TGTGCCATCAGTGGAAGGGCTAGCGGGAACGAGCAGTACTTC
- TRBJ1-2 TRBV2 - CASSEIEYQRTMRYTF TGTGCCAGCAGTGAAATAGAGTACCAGAGAACTATGCGCTACACCTTC
- TRBJ2-2 TRBV28 - CASGSERRTGELFF TGTGCCAGCGGCTCAGAGAGACGCACCGGGGAGCTGTTTTTT
- TRBJ2-3 TRBV7-9 - CASSYYRESTDTQYF TGTGCCAGCAGCTATTACAGGGAGAGCACAGATACGCAGTATTTT
- TRBJ2-7 TRBV19 TRBD1 CASSNPGQGAYEQYF TGTGCCAGTAGTAACCCGGGACAGGGGGCCTACGAGCAGTACTTC
- TRBJ2-1 TRBV10-3 - CAISEYGVLLHNEQFF TGTGCCATCAGTGAATACGGTGTACTACTCCACAATGAGCAGTTCTTC
few TRBJ1-4 TRBV15 - CATSRGGQTNEKLFF TGTGCCACCAGCAGGGGAGGACAGACTAATGAAAAACTGTTTTTT
- TRBJ1-3 TRBV28 - CASSWYRDSGNTIYF TGTGCCAGCAGTTGGTACAGGGACTCTGGAAACACCATATATTTT
- TRBJ2-3 TRBV27 - CASSPDITDTQYF TGTGCCAGCAGTCCGGACATCACAGATACGCAGTATTTT
- TRBJ2-3 TRBV5-4 TRBD2 CASTLLTGGSSSTDTQYF TGTGCCAGCACGCTCCTGACGGGGGGTTCCTCTAGCACAGATACGCAGTATTTT
- TRBJ2-5 TRBV9 - CASSVAGAVQETQYF TGTGCCAGCAGCGTAGCGGGGGCAGTCCAAGAGACCCAGTACTTC
- TRBJ1-1 TRBV6-5 - CASSPPGGSNTEAFF TGTGCCAGCAGCCCCCCCGGGGGGTCGAACACTGAAGCTTTCTTT
- TRBJ2-7 TRBV19 TRBD2 CASSIGLAGYEQYF TGTGCCAGTAGTATCGGACTAGCAGGCTACGAGCAGTACTTC
- TRBJ2-3 TRBV2 - CASSGTGVVSDTQYF TGTGCCAGCAGTGGAACGGGAGTGGTATCAGATACGCAGTATTTT
- TRBJ2-3 TRBV27 - CATRGRKITDTQYF TGTGCCACCCGAGGACGGAAAATCACAGATACGCAGTATTTT
- TRBJ2-3 TRBV29-1 TRBD2 CSVFLAGGGDTQYF TGCAGCGTTTTTCTGGCGGGGGGGGGAGATACGCAGTATTTT
- TRBJ2-3 TRBV7-3 TRBD2 CASSSGLAGGTDTQYF TGTGCCAGCAGCTCGGGACTAGCGGGAGGCACAGATACGCAGTATTTT
once TRBJ2-3 TRBV13 - CASSPQTGDNTDTQYF TGTGCCAGCAGCCCTCAGACAGGAGACAACACAGATACGCAGTATTTT